Each of the 19 T cell receptor beta chains below was sequenced from the same sample in a study of cytomegalovirus exposure and HLA in healthy donors. It was with 60 Vbeta and 13 Jbeta primers that the PCR ran. Generated by immunoSEQ multiplex PCR, the TCRdb table keeps only in-frame clones and is missing some. This sample carries roughly 200,000 clones, about 88% of them seen once, and the ten largest clones take more than 0.25%. The sample comprised PBMCs. Every receptor here comes from a woman in her twenties or thirties in good health and CMV-seronegative.

The V gene is TRBV2, the J gene TRBJ1-1; weak D call: TRBD1 (5 bases). V was trimmed by 3 bases and J by 5 bases, leaving 13 bases between them. The V gene's germline CDR1 is SNHLY and CDR2 FYNNEI. The CDR3 has 14 amino acids. The CDR3 protein is CASSDQGGWTEAFF. CDR3 bases: TGTGCCAGCAGTGACCAGGGTGGGTGGACTGAAGCTTTCTTT.

The chain is built from TRBV27 and TRBJ2-7, with 10 nucleotides matching TRBD2. The ends lost 5 bases at V and 2 bases at J; junction bases unmatched: 3. This CDR3 region has 14 residues. CDR1 is MNHEY, CDR2 SMNVEV, per germline (reference sequence). CDR3 nucleotide sequence: TGTGCCAGCAGTCCGGGACTAGCGACCTACGAGCAGTACTTC. Residues: CASSPGLATYEQYF.

This chain uses TRBV2 with TRBJ1-2; D is unclear. This CDR3 spans 13 amino acids. Germline loops: CDR1 SNHLY, CDR2 FYNNEI. Trimming shortened V by 3 bases and J by 4 bases, and 9 bases separated the two germline ends. The DNA of the CDR3 is TGTGCCAGCAGTGAGGGAGTGAGCTATGGCTACACCTTC. This encodes CASSEGVSYGYTF.

The chain has TRBV5-1 and TRBJ1-5, with D maybe TRBD1 (5 bases). V lost 0 bases and J lost 0, with 19 bases in between. The CDR3 sequence is 19 residues long. Germline CDR1 and CDR2: SGHRS and YFSETQ. The DNA of the CDR3 is TGCGCCAGCAGCTTGGTAGGGGTAGCAGGGCGCTCTAGCAATCAGCCCCAGCATTTT. This encodes CASSLVGVAGRSSNQPQHF. Looking up the rest from reference TRBV5-1 and TRBJ1-5 gives the full variable domain: KAGVTQTPRYLIKTRGQQVTLSCSPISGHRSVSWYQQTPGQGLQFLFEYFSETQRNKGNFPGRFSGRQFSNSRSEMNVSTLELGDSALYLCASSLVGVAGRSSNQPQHFGDGTRLSIL.

This chain uses TRBV28 with TRBJ1-2, with TRBD1 matching 7 bases. The CDR3 loop spans 14 amino acids. The ends lost 3 bases at V and 4 bases at J; junction bases unmatched: 5. In germline, CDR1 is MDHEN, CDR2 SYDVKM. In nucleotides, the CDR3 is TGTGCCAGCAGTTTGAGAGGGGGCGCCTATGGCTACACCTTC. Translating gives CASSLRGGAYGYTF.

The chain joins TRBV27 to TRBJ1-1, with 9 bases that match TRBD1. Per germline, CDR1 MNHEY and CDR2 SMNVEV (reference sequence). V was clipped by 7 bases and J by 5 bases; unmatched bases: 5. This CDR3 is 13 amino acids long. CDR3 DNA: TGTGCCAGCACCGAGACAGGGGGGACTGAAGCTTTCTTT. Translating gives CASTETGGTEAFF.

The chain couples TRBV7-6 to TRBJ2-2; tentative D call: TRBD1 (6 bases). V gave up 6 bases and J gave up 5 bases, with 13 bases separating them. From germline, CDR1 is SGHVS and CDR2 FNYEAQ. The CDR3 is made up of 14 amino acids. The CDR3 DNA reads TGTGCCAGCAGTCTAGGAAGGGGGACCGGGGAGCTGTTTTTT. It codes for CASSLGRGTGELFF.

The J gene is TRBJ2-6, the V gene TRBV30, with a possible D match to TRBD1 (6 bases). Deletions cut 3 bases from V and 0 bases from J, with 9 bases between. This CDR3 has 15 amino acids. CDR1 and CDR2 from the germline V gene are GTSNPN and SVGIG (reference sequence). The CDR3 loop is CAWRTGASGANVLTF. The CDR3, as DNA: TGTGCCTGGAGGACAGGAGCCTCTGGGGCCAACGTCCTGACTTTC.

V is TRBV5-6 and J is TRBJ1-5; D remains unclear. Trimming took 1 base from V and 4 from J, leaving 3 bases between them. The CDR3 length is 12 residues. The germline gives CDR1 SGHDT, CDR2 YYEEEE. In nucleotides, the CDR3 is TGTGCCAGCAGCTTGCGGAATCAGCCCCAGCATTTT. It encodes CASSLRNQPQHF.

This sequence joins TRBV7-8 and TRBJ2-5; 8 nucleotides match TRBD2. The V and J ends lost 5 bases and 5 bases, in that order; junction bases with no gene match: 4. Germline V gene data show CDR1 as SGHVS and CDR2 as FQNEAQ. This CDR3 has 13 residues. DNA of the CDR3: TGTGCCAGCAGCGGCGGGAGGAGGGAGACCCAGTACTTC. Translated, it gives CASSGGRRETQYF.

The chain recombines TRBV18 with TRBJ1-3, with TRBD1 matching 9 bases. The CDR3 is 20 amino acids. The J segment lost 0 bases and the V segment lost 2 bases, leaving 14 bases of the junction unmatched. Germline V CDR1 and CDR2: KGHSH, LQKENI. The CDR3 reads CASSPTRTGDHRSSGNTIYF. CDR3 bases: TGTGCCAGCTCACCAACTAGGACAGGGGACCACCGGAGCTCTGGAAACACCATATATTTT.

The chain combines TRBV9 with TRBJ2-5; 9 bases map to TRBD2. The germline V gene has CDR1 SGDLS and CDR2 YYNGEE. This CDR3 spans 17 amino acids. V gave up 0 bases and J gave up 2 bases; unmatched junction bases: 8. The CDR3 DNA reads as TGTGCCAGCAGCGTAGGGGCGAGCGGGGGGCCGCAAGAGACCCAGTACTTC. It specifies CASSVGASGGPQETQYF.

V is TRBV25-1 and J is TRBJ2-2; 11 bases map to TRBD1. The CDR3 extends over 15 amino acids. Germline values: CDR1 MGHDK, CDR2 SYGVNS. Trimming cost V 6 bases and J 5 bases; bases outside gene matches: 5. The CDR3 DNA reads TGTGCCAGCAGGGACAGGGGGCGGTGGACCGGGGAGCTGTTTTTT. Translated, it gives CASRDRGRWTGELFF.

The chain uses TRBV27 and TRBJ2-1; the match to TRBD2 covers 7 bases. This CDR3 has 15 amino acids. Germline CDR1 and CDR2: MNHEY and SMNVEV (reference sequence). V lost 3 bases to trimming and J lost 3 bases; unmatched junction nucleotides: 5. CDR3 bases: TGTGCCAGCAGTTTCAAGCGGGGCCGCTACAATGAGCAGTTCTTC. It encodes CASSFKRGRYNEQFF.

V is TRBV2 and J is TRBJ2-3; TRBD1 might be the D (6 bases). The length of the CDR3 is 14 residues. Germline lookup yields CDR1 SNHLY and CDR2 FYNNEI. Deletions cut 4 bases from V and 2 bases from J, with 10 bases between. The CDR3 loop is CASSARDITDTQYF. The CDR3 coding sequence is TGTGCCAGCAGTGCCCGGGACATCACAGATACGCAGTATTTT.

The chain employs TRBV28 and TRBJ1-5; the D gene is possibly TRBD1 (5 bases). The CDR3 is 16 residues long. Trimming pared 2 bases from V and 6 bases from J, leaving 17 bases between. Germline CDR1 reads MDHEN; CDR2 reads SYDVKM. DNA for the CDR3: TGTGCCAGCAGTTTACTTTGGGGGGGTCGAGGTCAGCCCCAGCATTTT. Its translation is CASSLLWGGRGQPQHF.

This rearrangement joins TRBV21-1 to TRBJ2-4; the DNA was not compared with TRBD1, the D call given in the table. TRBV21-1 is an annotated pseudogene. The CDR3 totals 18 residues. This CDR3 reads CASSKARQGILAKNIQYF. CDR3 coding DNA: TGTGCCAGCAGCAAAGCCCGACAGGGGATCCTAGCCAAAAACATTCAGTACTTC.

The chain recombines TRBV9 with TRBJ2-2; 9 positions agree with TRBD2. V shed 0 bases, J shed 8 bases, and the junction held 11 bases outside the gene matches. The length of the CDR3 is 17 residues. Germline values: CDR1 SGDLS, CDR2 YYNGEE. The CDR3 nucleotides are TGTGCCAGCAGCGTAGCTACGACTAGCGGAAAGGGTGGGGAGCTGTTTTTT. Its translation: CASSVATTSGKGGELFF.

The CDR3 is CASSPVLAGGSTDTQYF. For the CDR3, the DNA is TGCGCCAGCAGCCCCGTCTTAGCGGGGGGGAGCACAGATACGCAGTATTTT. The gene calls are TRBV4-1 and TRBJ2-3; 11 positions match TRBD2. V trimming: 4 bases; J trimming: 0 bases; junction bases outside the gene matches: 6. There are 17 residues in the CDR3. The germline V gene has CDR1 MGHRA and CDR2 YSYEKL.